The rows below give T cell receptor beta chains drawn from one sample of a study of OX40 agonist ivuxolimab in advanced cancers. Some clones are missing from TCRdb's copy, which holds only in-frame ones; the method was immunoSEQ multiplex PCR. This sample carries some 66,000 clones, 80% to 85% of them seen once, and the ten largest clones take 2% to 2.5%. The specimen comprised CD4+ or CD8+ T cells sorted from blood, sampled in a trial of the OX40 agonist ivuxolimab. These receptors were collected from an adult with an advanced solid tumor such as melanoma, head and neck, liver or kidney cancer. Each CDR3 is given with its conserved first and last residue. Fields, in order: J gene, D gene, clone size, V gene, CDR3 DNA, CDR3 protein. The D gene is left open where the match is weak. Size is omitted from some rows. Given values are once, few, many or a class for expanded clones.

TRBJ2-7 | - | - | TRBV5-1 | TGCGCCAGCAGCTTGGCGCAGGGCGGCGAGCAGTACTTC | CASSLAQGGEQYF
TRBJ2-1 | - | - | TRBV29-1 | TGCAGCGTTGATCTTGCCTACAATGAGCAGTTCTTC | CSVDLAYNEQFF
TRBJ2-7 | - | - | TRBV7-2 | TGTGCCAGCAGCTTAGTTGTCAACTCCTACGAGCAGTACTTC | CASSLVVNSYEQYF
TRBJ2-7 | TRBD1 | - | TRBV6-5 | TGTGCCACCGCCCCGGACAGGGACTTTTACGAGCAGTACTTC | CATAPDRDFYEQYF
TRBJ2-3 | TRBD2 | - | TRBV2 | TGTGCCAGCAGTGAAGCGCGTGTGGGAGCGGGAGTGTCAGATACGCAGTATTTT | CASSEARVGAGVSDTQYF
TRBJ1-1 | - | - | TRBV19 | TGTGCCAGTAGTATTTACGACAAACAGACTGAAGCTTTCTTT | CASSIYDKQTEAFF
TRBJ2-5 | - | once | TRBV10-2 | TGCGCCAGCAGGGAGTTGGGGCTAGCGAACCAAGAGACCCAGTACTTC | CASRELGLANQETQYF
TRBJ2-1 | - | - | TRBV2 | TGTGCCAGCAGTGAAGCTAGTAGAATCTACAATGAGCAGTTCTTC | CASSEASRIYNEQFF
TRBJ1-2 | - | - | TRBV19 | TGTGCCAGTATACGGACCGGGGGAGGGAGTAACTATGGCTACACCTTC | CASIRTGGGSNYGYTF
TRBJ1-4 | TRBD1 | - | TRBV9 | TGTGCCAGCAGCTCACGGACAGGGGAGGGCGAAAAACTGTTTTTT | CASSSRTGEGEKLFF
TRBJ1-5 | - | - | TRBV7-8 | TGTGCCAGCAGCTCGGTCCGGGCCGGTAAGCATTTT | CASSSVRAGKHF
TRBJ1-2 | - | - | TRBV7-6 | TGTGCCAGCAGCAAGCCAAGTGATCGAAAGACCTATGGCTACACCTTC | CASSKPSDRKTYGYTF
TRBJ1-2 | - | once | TRBV27 | TGTGCCAGCAGTTTAAGGGGAAACTATGGCTACACCTTC | CASSLRGNYGYTF
TRBJ1-3 | TRBD1 | few | TRBV5-1 | TGCGCCAGCAGCGTAGCAGGGGGCGCGGCTGGAAACACCATATATTTT | CASSVAGGAAGNTIYF
TRBJ2-3 | - | - | TRBV7-9 | TGTGCCAGCAGCCTCCTCTTGGGGTCCGACACAGATACGCAGTATTTT | CASSLLLGSDTDTQYF
TRBJ2-1 | - | - | TRBV19 | TGTGCCAGTAAGGGGGATGGCTACAATGAGCAGTTCTTC | CASKGDGYNEQFF